Below, 32 T cell receptor beta chains from the same sample are listed, as sequenced in a study of T cells after yellow fever vaccination. MiXCR, applied by TCRdb to the 5' RACE reads, yields one record per CDR3 protein. This table has about 99,000 distinct CDR3 sequences, about 5.8% appearing once. This specimen consisted of CD8+ T cells sorted from PBMCs, obtained 10 days after the yellow fever booster vaccination. The receptors come from a man between 18 and 35 years old who received the YFV17D yellow fever vaccine.

The table lists this clonotype with many counts. The rearrangement links TRBV29-1 to TRBJ1-1; no firm D call. Trimming took 6 bases from V and 1 from J, leaving 12 bases between them. The germline gives CDR1 SQVTM, CDR2 ANQGSEA. The CDR3 spans 13 residues. CDR3 sequence (DNA): TGCAGCGTCCTCGGGCTGACGAACACTGAAGCTTTCTTT. Protein sequence: CSVLGLTNTEAFF. The full variable domain, rest sourced from reference TRBV29-1 and TRBJ1-1, is SAVISQKPSRDICQRGTSLTIQCQVDSQVTMMFWYRQQPGQSLTLIATANQGSEATYESGFVIDKFPISRPNLTFSTLTVSNMSPEDSSIYLCSVLGLTNTEAFFGQGTRLTVV.

The chain joins TRBV6-5 to TRBJ2-7; the D call may be TRBD1 or TRBD2 (6 bases each). V lost 6 bases, J lost 0 bases, and 15 bases lay in between. Germline V gives CDR1 MNHEY, CDR2 SVGAGI. The CDR3 contains 15 residues. CDR3 nucleotides: TGTGCCAGCAGCTGGAGTGGGGGGCCCTCCTACGAGCAGTACTTC. Protein product: CASSWSGGPSYEQYF.

This sequence joins TRBV23-1 and TRBJ1-5, with TRBD1 matching over 7 bases. TRBV23-1 has ORF status, its function being uncertain. CDR3 size: 13 residues. Trimming took 4 bases from V and 6 from J; bases not matched to a gene: 3. The CDR3 bases are TGCGCCAGCAGTCCAGGGGGATTTCAGCCCCAGCATTTT. As protein: CASSPGGFQPQHF.

In regard to this clonotype: Compared with germline, one end of the junction differs, possibly owing to a read error. The CDR3 loop reads CASSAELSGGYETQYF. CDR3 bases: TGTGCTAGCAGCGCGGAATTAAGCGGGGGGTATGAGACCCAGTACTTC. The rearrangement links TRBV7-7 to TRBJ2-5, with 9 bases matching TRBD2. CDR3 size: 16 residues. The germline CDR1 and CDR2 sequences are SSHAT and FNYEAQ (reference sequence).

In this sample, this clonotype turned up a few times. The chain combines TRBV4-3 with TRBJ1-6; perhaps TRBD1 as D (5 bases). Trimming took 4 bases from V and 5 from J, leaving 12 bases between them. CDR1 and CDR2 (germline): LGHNA, YSLEER. The CDR3 is 15 amino acids. CDR3 protein: CASSPTGPDNSPLHF. The CDR3 nucleotides are TGCGCCAGCAGCCCGACGGGGCCCGATAATTCACCCCTCCACTTT.

A few counts support this clonotype. The chain carries TRBV12-5 and TRBJ1-2; D possibly corresponds to TRBD1 (5 bases). There are 15 residues in the CDR3. Germline V gene data show CDR1 as LGHNT and CDR2 as FRNRAP. Trimming stripped 0 bases from V and 4 bases from J, with 12 bases between. Written as DNA, the CDR3 is TGTGCTAGTGGTTTGGTAGGCAGGGCGGTCTATGGCTACACCTTC. Its protein product is CASGLVGRAVYGYTF.

This clonotype was seen a handful of times. The J gene is TRBJ2-1, the V gene TRBV7-9; the match to TRBD1 covers 8 bases. CDR3 length: 12 residues. Unmatched junction bases numbered 3, after V lost 8 bases and J lost 6 bases. Germline-derived CDR1 and CDR2 are SEHNR and FQNEAQ (reference sequence). The DNA for the CDR3 is TGTGCCAGCGGGACAGGTCCCAATGAGCAGTTCTTC. Protein sequence: CASGTGPNEQFF.

This clonotype was seen more than once but under ten times. This chain connects TRBV20-1 to TRBJ2-7; D perhaps matches TRBD1 (6 bases). The CDR3 has 12 amino acids. CDR1 DFQATT and CDR2 SNEGSKA come from the germline V gene (reference sequence). The V gene lost 0 bases and the J gene lost 6 bases, with 9 bases spanning the gap. The CDR3 loop is CSAREAGAEQYF. Written as DNA, the CDR3 is TGCAGTGCTAGAGAGGCAGGGGCCGAGCAGTACTTC.

This sequence joins TRBV20-1 and TRBJ1-6, with D possibly matching TRBD1 (5 bases). The CDR3 totals 17 residues. V lost 3 bases, J lost 9 bases, and 24 bases lay in between. The germline gives CDR1 DFQATT, CDR2 SNEGSKA (reference sequence). CDR3: CSASGTQGIAVVSPLHF. CDR3 bases: TGCAGTGCTAGCGGAACCCAGGGAATCGCGGTAGTTTCACCCCTCCACTTT.

This clonotype has more than one count but fewer than ten. This rearrangement joins TRBV7-3 to TRBJ2-7; D unclear. Germline V lookup: CDR1 SGHTA, CDR2 FQGTGA. Trimming removed 5 bases from V and 7 bases from J, with 15 bases in between. CDR3 size: 13 residues. The CDR3: CASSPGPVGEQYF. The CDR3 DNA reads as TGTGCCAGCAGCCCCGGGCCCGTAGGTGAGCAGTACTTC.

This clonotype was counted between two and nine times. V usage is TRBV7-9 and J usage is TRBJ2-3; 9 bases map to TRBD2. Germline V CDR1 and CDR2: SEHNR, FQNEAQ (reference sequence). The CDR3 extends over 17 amino acids. Trimming removed 2 bases from V and 0 bases from J; junction bases left unmatched: 6. In nucleotides, the CDR3 is TGTGCCAGCAGCTTACCGGCTAGCGGGACTAGCACAGATACGCAGTATTTT. Protein product: CASSLPASGTSTDTQYF.

The chain carries TRBV6-2 or TRBV6-3 and TRBJ1-2; D unresolved. The V end was cut by 8 bases, the J end by 7 bases, with 8 bases between. The CDR3 length is 10 residues. Germline V gene data show CDR1 as MNHEY and CDR2 as SVGEGT. CDR3 sequence reads: CASAFPGYTF. The CDR3 nucleotides are TGTGCCAGCGCCTTCCCTGGCTACACCTTC.

This chain uses TRBV5-6 with TRBJ2-1, with a possible D match to TRBD1 (6 bases). Germline CDR1 SGHDT, CDR2 YYEEEE. The CDR3 covers 16 residues. Deletions cut 2 bases from V and 9 bases from J, with 21 bases between. The DNA of the CDR3 is TGTGCCAGCAGCTTAACATACCCCAGGGGAGAGGGTGAGCAGTTCTTC. It specifies CASSLTYPRGEGEQFF.

This clonotype appeared many times. V is TRBV3-1 and J is TRBJ2-7, with TRBD1 as a possible D gene (5 bases). The CDR3 totals 15 residues. The germline CDR1 and CDR2 sequences are LGHDT and YNNKEL (reference sequence). V lost 0 bases, J lost 0 bases, and 9 bases lay in between. This CDR3 reads CASSQDLTGSYEQYF. The CDR3 region has the DNA TGTGCCAGCAGCCAAGATCTTACAGGCTCCTACGAGCAGTACTTC.

This clonotype was picked up many times. CDR3 region: CASSQDLPDTQYF. CDR3 coding DNA: TGTGCCAGCAGCCAAGATCTACCGGATACGCAGTATTTT. V usage is TRBV4-2 and J usage is TRBJ2-3; D is ambiguous. Germline assignment: CDR1 LGHNA and CDR2 YNFKEQ. V was trimmed by 0 bases and J by 6 bases, leaving 7 bases between them. The CDR3 has 13 amino acids.

The chain couples TRBV6-2 or TRBV6-3 to TRBJ1-1; D unresolved. There are 14 residues in the CDR3. CDR1 and CDR2 (germline): MNHEY, SVGEGT. V was cut by 0 bases and J by 1 base, with 6 bases left in between. CDR3 in DNA: TGTGCCAGCAGTTACTCCGGCAAGAACACTGAAGCTTTCTTT. Encoded protein: CASSYSGKNTEAFF.

The genes are TRBV30 and TRBJ2-7, with D possibly matching TRBD1 (6 bases). CDR1 is GTSNPN and CDR2 is SVGIG in the germline V gene (reference sequence). The CDR3 is made up of 13 amino acids. Trimming pared 2 bases from V and 4 bases from J, leaving 12 bases between. CDR3 sequence: CAWSTGQSYEQYF. DNA for the CDR3: TGTGCCTGGAGTACGGGACAATCATACGAGCAGTACTTC.

The V gene is TRBV3-1, the J gene TRBJ1-1; TRBD1 aligns across 7 bases. Germline CDR1 reads LGHDT; CDR2 reads YNNKEL (reference sequence). CDR3 size: 13 residues. The V and J ends lost 8 bases and 0 bases, in that order; junction bases with no gene match: 3. DNA of the CDR3: TGTGCCAGCCAACAGGGGATGAACACTGAAGCTTTCTTT. Its protein is CASQQGMNTEAFF.

The table lists this clonotype with a few counts. The genes are TRBV27 and TRBJ2-1; a possible D gene is TRBD1 (7 bases). The CDR3 covers 15 residues. Germline loops: CDR1 MNHEY, CDR2 SMNVEV (reference sequence). With 3 bases removed from V and 6 bases from J, the gap between germline ends came to 15 bases. DNA of the CDR3: TGTGCCAGCAGTTTCCGAGGGGGCGGGATCAATGAGCAGTTCTTC. It yields the protein CASSFRGGGINEQFF.

This chain links TRBV7-9 with TRBJ2-3; D is undetermined. The CDR3 has 11 residues. Germline loops: CDR1 SEHNR, CDR2 FQNEAQ (reference sequence). V lost 1 base and J lost 5, with 1 base in between. CDR3 in DNA: TGTGCCAGCAGCTTAGAAGATACGCAGTATTTT. It codes for CASSLEDTQYF.

This clonotype appeared many times. The chain recombines TRBV9 with TRBJ2-3; D is ambiguous. The CDR3 totals 13 residues. The germline gives CDR1 SGDLS, CDR2 YYNGEE. Trimming pared 3 bases from V and 5 bases from J, leaving 10 bases between. The CDR3 loop is CASSAFAEDTQYF. The CDR3, as DNA: TGTGCCAGCAGCGCGTTCGCGGAAGATACGCAGTATTTT.

This CDR3 is CASSSQGVVTQHF. In DNA form, the CDR3 reads TGTGCCAGCAGTTCACAGGGGGTGGTGACCCAGCATTTT. The genes are TRBV12-3 or TRBV12-4 and TRBJ1-5; 8 bases align to TRBD1. V shed 4 bases and J 11 bases; nucleotides not matched to a gene: 7. CDR3 length equals 13 residues.

This clonotype was observed a few times. The J gene is TRBJ2-2, the V gene TRBV12-3 or TRBV12-4; D gene ambiguous. This CDR3 contains 16 residues. Trimming removed 3 bases at V and 6 bases at J, with 17 bases between. The CDR3 sequence: CASSLSSSPLAGELFF. CDR3 DNA sequence: TGTGCCAGCAGTTTGTCGAGTAGCCCCCTCGCCGGGGAGCTGTTTTTT.

This clonotype occurred many times. V gene TRBV20-1 combines with J gene TRBJ2-7; 9 bases match TRBD1. Per germline, CDR1 DFQATT and CDR2 SNEGSKA (reference sequence). This CDR3 has 13 amino acids. Losses at the gene ends were 5 bases for V and 4 bases for J; bases not matched to a gene: 6. The CDR3 sequence is CSARPGQGYEQYV. Written as DNA, the CDR3 is TGCAGTGCTCGTCCGGGACAGGGTTACGAGCAGTACGTC.

The J gene is TRBJ2-2, the V gene TRBV7-6; 12 bases agree with TRBD2. Germline CDR1 SGHVS, CDR2 FNYEAQ. The CDR3 has 19 residues. J gave up 0 bases and V 1 base, and 6 bases lay outside the gene matches. The CDR3 coding sequence is TGTGCCAGCAGCTTAGTCGGGACTAGCGGGTCCTCGAACACCGGGGAGCTGTTTTTT. This translates into CASSLVGTSGSSNTGELFF.

This clonotype was found a few times. The chain is built from TRBV12-3 or TRBV12-4 and TRBJ2-5; D unclear. This CDR3 has 12 residues. Trimming left V 5 bases short and J 4 bases short, with 8 bases between. Written as DNA, the CDR3 is TGTGCCAGCAGTCCGCTCGGAGAGACCCAGTACTTC. It specifies CASSPLGETQYF.

This clonotype occurred many times. The rearrangement links TRBV7-2 to TRBJ2-1; TRBD2 aligns across 12 bases. Germline CDR1 SGHTA, CDR2 FQGNSA. V lost 5 bases to trimming and J lost 5 bases; unmatched junction nucleotides: 4. This CDR3 has 15 amino acids. This chain's CDR3 is CASSPGLAGNNEQFF. The CDR3 DNA reads as TGTGCCAGCAGCCCCGGACTAGCGGGGAACAATGAGCAGTTCTTC.

This clonotype occurred a few times. This CDR3 is CASDPDRQGYNEQFF. The CDR3 coding sequence is TGTGCCAGCGACCCTGACCGACAGGGCTACAATGAGCAGTTCTTC. V is TRBV27 and J is TRBJ2-1, with 7 bases matching TRBD1. The trim removed 8 bases at V and 3 bases at J, leaving 10 bases unmatched. Germline V gene data show CDR1 as MNHEY and CDR2 as SMNVEV (reference sequence). The CDR3 covers 15 residues.

This clonotype was seen a few times. Here the CDR3 reads CASSYGVSYEQYF. The DNA of the CDR3 is TGTGCCAGCAGTTACGGAGTCTCCTACGAGCAGTACTTC. The chain carries TRBV6-5 and TRBJ2-7; D remains ambiguous. Germline V lookup: CDR1 MNHEY, CDR2 SVGAGI. The CDR3 covers 13 residues. Trimming took 2 bases from V and 0 from J, leaving 5 bases between them.

The chain links TRBV12-3 or TRBV12-4 to TRBJ1-4; 9 bases align to TRBD1. The CDR3 runs 16 residues. Trimming removed 6 bases from V and 5 bases from J; junction bases left unmatched: 10. The DNA of the CDR3 is TGTGCCAGCAGCCGCCAGACAGGGGGTTTCAATGAAAAACTGTTTTTT. This encodes CASSRQTGGFNEKLFF.

This chain links TRBV7-9 with TRBJ1-2, with a tentative D call TRBD1 (6 bases). This CDR3 comprises 15 residues. CDR1 and CDR2 from the germline V gene are SEHNR and FQNEAQ (reference sequence). V lost 1 base, J lost 0 bases, and 9 bases lay in between. CDR3 sequence reads: CASSLGPGANYGYTF. The CDR3 DNA is TGTGCCAGCAGCTTAGGTCCAGGGGCTAACTATGGCTACACCTTC. Using reference TRBV7-9 and TRBJ1-2 for the parts outside the CDR3, the full variable domain is DTGVSQNPRHKITKRGQNVTFRCDPISEHNRLYWYRQTLGQGPEFLTYFQNEAQLEKSRLLSDRFSAERPKGSFSTLEIQRTEQGDSAMYLCASSLGPGANYGYTFGSGTRLTVV.

This clonotype was seen repeatedly, ten times or more. The V and J genes are TRBV12-3 or TRBV12-4 and TRBJ1-1; D is unresolved. Trimming left V 6 bases short and J 4 bases short, with 9 bases between. The CDR3 extends over 12 amino acids. The CDR3 is CASSSTVTEAFF. The DNA of the CDR3 is TGTGCCAGCAGCTCGACCGTCACTGAAGCTTTCTTT.